A selection of T cell receptor beta chains follows, all from one sample in a study of identical twins. One entry per CDR3 protein, called by TCRdb with MiXCR from the 5' RACE reads. The sample includes approximately 620,000 distinct CDR3 sequences, 8.6% of them seen just once. These data also featured in a second study, about yellow fever vaccine responses in identical twins.

Sequencing was carried out using PBMCs. Every receptor here comes from a woman under 30 in good health. CDR3s leave out the opening cysteine and the closing phenylalanine or tryptophan. Fields, in order: V gene, clone size, J gene, CDR3 protein. Expanded clones get a size class; other rows say once, few or many, or leave the size out.

TRBV20-1	few	TRBJ1-5	SAAPGGLNQPQH
TRBV14	few	TRBJ2-1	ASSQDMGVLYNEQF
TRBV12-3/TRBV12-4	many	TRBJ1-4	ASSLRGEKLF
TRBV3-1	few	TRBJ2-1	ASSPEKIVGRGDYNEQF
TRBV28	many	TRBJ2-5	ASSFPQETQY
TRBV10-3	NA	TRBJ1-4	AISRKGDNEKLF
TRBV5-6	NA	TRBJ2-3	ASSLITGGADTQY
TRBV2	NA	TRBJ2-3	AFSCRIAGLFTGGDTQY
TRBV12-3/TRBV12-4	many	TRBJ1-1	ASSLIGQNTEAF
TRBV6-5	many	TRBJ2-7	ASSYELSSYEQY
TRBV10-3	few	TRBJ2-3	AISDTAPQPGSSTDTQY
TRBV6-5	NA	TRBJ2-1	ASSYERGGLGEQF
TRBV6-2/TRBV6-3	few	TRBJ1-1	ASSYEWGETNTEAF
TRBV5-1	many	TRBJ2-5	ASSFNLDQETQY
TRBV15	NA	TRBJ2-2	ATSRESGSTGDLF
TRBV6-5	NA	TRBJ2-3	ASSYFGVSTDTQY
TRBV27	many	TRBJ1-2	ASSIGTGRNYGYT
TRBV18	NA	TRBJ2-3	ASSPLAGEADTQY
TRBV20-1	few	TRBJ2-7	SATGLAGAGEQY
TRBV6-5	few	TRBJ2-7	ASSSTRRGFSYEQY
TRBV7-2	NA	TRBJ2-2	AGSLAGGRLIAGELF
TRBV9	NA	TRBJ2-2	ASSVAGGELF
TRBV7-9	many	TRBJ1-3	ASSPRGSGNTIY
TRBV6-1	many	TRBJ2-1	ASSSTGINEQF
TRBV24-1	NA	TRBJ1-5	ATRVWGRNQPQH
TRBV29-1	NA	TRBJ2-5	SVIGQGGETQY
TRBV4-3	few	TRBJ1-1	ASSQVGGGSTEAF
TRBV6-5	few	TRBJ2-5	ASSYSNRPEETQY
TRBV6-5	NA	TRBJ1-5	ASSYRQGPQPQH
TRBV10-1	NA	TRBJ2-7	ASRRGAYEQY
TRBV7-6	few	TRBJ2-3	ASSLGGSGGLTDTQY
TRBV29-1	NA	TRBJ2-1	SVFPLSSYNEQF
TRBV7-8	few	TRBJ1-2	ASSLALGVANYGYT
TRBV27	many	TRBJ2-7	ASSTTANYEQY
TRBV27	few	TRBJ2-2	ASRAGIYTGELF
TRBV7-9	NA	TRBJ2-5	ASSSAGSKTQY
TRBV5-1	NA	TRBJ2-2	ASRREGTGELF
TRBV7-3	NA	TRBJ2-7	ASSQFPGQNYEQY
TRBV28	NA	TRBJ1-2	ASGGNYGYT
TRBV19	NA	TRBJ2-1	ASSMGGGFWEQF
TRBV28	few	TRBJ2-3	ASSLWSMGGSADTQY
TRBV15	NA	TRBJ2-7	ATSTADRNYEQY
TRBV20-1	few	TRBJ1-5	SAKASTGRNQPQH
TRBV28	few	TRBJ2-7	ASSYPVSGEQY